This T cell receptor beta chain is from a study of a mutant IDH1 vaccine in newly diagnosed glioma. Study-level background: Patients were started on vaccination 4-6 weeks after radiotherapy alone, or with temozolomide cycles. Patients got radiotherapy, temozolomide, or both beforehand, and most got both. There were approximately 60% males and around 38% females among treated patients, whose mean age was 40.4 years.

The time point denotes: week 23, last vaccination. Doses consisted of 300 ug of mutant IDH1 20-mer peptide each, paired with topical imiquimod. Each of the donors came in with new WHO grade 3 or 4 astrocytomas that were IDH1-mutant and ATRX-lost. This clone occurred once. The antigen is undetermined. The assay was immunoSEQ multiplex PCR, and TCRdb's table has in-frame clones only and misses some. The profile shows 50,000 to 65,000 clones, about nine tenths of them singletons. The input for sequencing was PBMCs, taken from a glioma patient whose treatment included an IDH1 peptide vaccine. This sequence was found in a man aged 35 to 55 with glioma.

The CDR3 is CASSYTSYEQYF. The CDR3 region has the DNA TGTGCCAGCAGTTATACATCCTACGAGCAGTACTTC. This chain joins TRBV6-6 and TRBJ2-7; D uncertain. The CDR3 sequence is 12 residues long. Trimming cost V 3 bases and J 1 base, with 4 bases left between them. The germline CDR1 and CDR2 sequences are MNHNY and SVGAGI (reference sequence).